This T cell receptor (beta chain) is drawn from a study of blood T cell repertoires in COVID-19. Study at large: Researchers got acute and convalescent COVID-19 samples from the United States, Italy and Spain. PBMCs, B-cell-depleted T cells, or T cells were the source of the cDNA or gDNA that made up the material.

In the authors' methods: Amplification with reference gene primers provided the estimates of nucleated cell counts. Sequencing was performed with immunoSEQ multiplex PCR; in TCRdb, only in-frame clones are kept and a portion is missing. D and trimming were read from the DNA, whereas the V and J calls and clone size are those reported in that table. The top ten clones hold around 2.2% of a sample with approximately 250,000 clones, more than 80% of them seen once. This clone was counted once. With 0 bases removed from V and 5 bases from J, the gap between germline ends came to 14 bases. CDR1 is SGHRS, CDR2 YFSETQ, per germline. This CDR3 contains 15 residues.

The sequence was obtained from a man aged 25-40 years who had recovered from COVID-19. Sequencing used peripheral blood. The chain uses TRBV5-1 and TRBJ1-2, with D unclear. The CDR3 DNA follows: TGCGCCAGCAGCTTGGAACCTGGACTGACTTATGGCTACACCTTC. Translation gives CASSLEPGLTYGYTF.